This T cell receptor beta chain stems from a study of high-grade serous ovarian cancer treatment subgroups. The overall study: On average, roughly 14,000 reads and 7,000 to 8,000 unique TCR beta rearrangements were obtained per sample. General observations from the study: TCR relatedness rose with neoantigen level and trended with mutation load. Different patients shared almost no repertoire; same-patient tumors shared roughly 0.11 to 0.85. Only CDR3 was analyzed; CDR1 and CDR2 were not.

On this clone itself: What it recognizes is unknown.

Tumor tissue was taken before any definitive surgery or chemotherapy was given. Using immunoSEQ multiplex PCR, the repertoire was profiled, and TCRdb retains in-frame clones only, with some absent. The table has roughly 4,000 clones, approximately 85% seen once. The CDR3 covers 14 residues. Germline V lookup: CDR1 SNHLY, CDR2 FYNNEI. Deletions cut 7 bases from V and 6 bases from J, with 18 bases between. The sample was tumor tissue. This TCR derives from a human donor with high-grade serous ovarian cancer. The chain combines TRBV2 with TRBJ1-2, with D possibly TRBD1 on 6 matching bases. The CDR3 is CASTLQGNFDGYTF. In nucleotides, the CDR3 is TGTGCCAGCACCCTACAGGGAAACTTCGATGGCTACACCTTC.